The sequence of this TCR beta chain was determined in a study of response to subunit inactivated influenza vaccine. Study-wide results and limits: Authors suggested each seasonal influenza vaccination recruits few new T cells.

V was trimmed by 6 bases and J by 4 bases, leaving 21 bases between them. The CDR3 contains 15 residues. CDR1 and CDR2 (germline): DFQATT, SNEGSKA (reference sequence). TCRdb fed the RT-PCR reads into MiXCR, producing one record per CDR3 protein. The sample carries about 500,000 distinct CDR3 sequences, about an eighth recorded once. About this clonotype: Its antigen is not known.

The sequencing used PBMCs from blood, collected about 40 days after vaccination. The source of this sequence is a man over 45 who received an inactivated influenza vaccine. The chain uses TRBV20-1 and TRBJ2-5, with TRBD2 as a possible D gene (5 bases). CDR3 sequence reads: CSAISPMGSGETQYF. The CDR3 DNA reads as TGCAGTGCAATAAGCCCCATGGGGAGTGGAGAGACCCAGTACTTC.